The clone carrying this T cell receptor beta chain was recorded once. Antigen: not known. This CDR3 is built from 15 residues. The germline gives CDR1 MGHRA, CDR2 YSYEKL. The V and J ends lost 0 bases and 8 bases respectively, with 16 bases between them. These data belong to a study of OX40 agonist ivuxolimab in advanced cancers. Study background: At doses from 0.01 to 10 mg/kg, patients were given intravenous ivuxolimab every 2 weeks. A mean age of around 63 years, range about 20 to 85, was recorded, and roughly 80% were male.

Study outcomes and limitations: Partial responders at 0.1-3.0 mg/kg showed near-lowest clonal expansion. In general, CD8+ T cells held more expanded clones than CD4+ did, on average.

Only in-frame clones appear in the TCRdb table, and some are missing; sequencing was by immunoSEQ multiplex PCR. The sample consists of 35,000 to 45,000 clones, about 84% of them appearing once. The receptor was isolated from an adult with an advanced solid tumor such as melanoma, head and neck, liver or kidney cancer. This sequence joins TRBV4-1 and TRBJ1-2; D might be TRBD1 (6 bases). The sequencing here drew on CD4+ or CD8+ T cells sorted from blood, taken in a trial of the OX40 agonist ivuxolimab. As DNA, the CDR3 is TGCGCCAGCAGCCAAGAGGGGGCAGGGCCCTCCGGCTACACCTTC. Protein: CASSQEGAGPSGYTF.